This entry lists 17 T cell receptor beta chains sequenced from one sample in a study of cytomegalovirus exposure and HLA in healthy donors. Sequencing used immunoSEQ multiplex PCR; TCRdb keeps in-frame clones, though not all of them. The sample gives about 260,000 clones, 90% of which show up once; around 3.3% is in the top ten. Sequenced input: PBMCs. Source of these receptors: a woman aged 25 to 45 in good health and CMV-seronegative.

The chain is built from TRBV6-5 and TRBJ1-1; no firm D call. With 0 bases removed from V and 1 base from J, the gap between germline ends came to 3 bases. CDR3 length equals 13 residues. Per germline, CDR1 MNHEY and CDR2 SVGAGI. CDR3 sequence reads: CASSYSQNTEAFF. The CDR3 region has the DNA TGTGCCAGCAGTTACTCACAGAACACTGAAGCTTTCTTT.

This clone showed up just once. The sample holds other DNA sequences that translate to the same CDR3. The V gene is TRBV27, the J gene TRBJ2-7, with 9 bases aligning to TRBD2. The CDR3 totals 13 residues. The germline V gene has CDR1 MNHEY and CDR2 SMNVEV (reference sequence). With 5 bases clipped from V and 3 bases from J, the junction kept 2 bases outside the gene matches. The CDR3 here is CASSLSGGYEQYF. The CDR3, as DNA: TGTGCCAGCAGTCTTAGCGGGGGCTACGAGCAGTACTTC.

Details on this clone: The CDR3 does not close with the conserved phenylalanine or tryptophan, likely indicating a read error. The DNA is left out, because the CDR3 cannot be placed on it with certainty; the CDR3 is given as TCRdb lists it. The J gene is TRBJ1-2, the V gene TRBV6-1. The CDR3 comprises 11 residues, both ends counted. CDR1 and CDR2 (germline): MNHNS, SASEGT. This CDR3 reads CASSENSGDHL.

V is TRBV14 and J is TRBJ2-1; D is unresolved. The germline V gene has CDR1 SGHDN and CDR2 FVKESK. Deletions cut 0 bases from V and 8 bases from J, with 8 bases between. CDR3 length equals 13 residues. CDR3 coding DNA: TGTGCCAGCAGCCAAGAGGCTATGGATGAGCAGTTCTTC. As protein: CASSQEAMDEQFF.

The rearrangement links TRBV28 to TRBJ2-1, with TRBD2 identical over 7 bases. Germline V gene data show CDR1 as MDHEN and CDR2 as SYDVKM. J was trimmed by 3 bases and V by 7 bases; bases with no gene match: 3. The CDR3 spans 13 residues. CDR3 in DNA: TGTGCCAGCAAGGTAGCGGGCTACAATGAGCAGTTCTTC. Protein: CASKVAGYNEQFF.

The chain couples TRBV27 to TRBJ2-2; a weak D match, TRBD2 (6 bases). Germline V gene sequence: CDR1 MNHEY, CDR2 SMNVEV (reference sequence). The CDR3 runs to 20 residues. With 7 bases removed from V and 1 base from J, the gap between germline ends came to 28 bases. CDR3 coding DNA: TGTGCCAGCATAAGCGATTTGTATTTAAGCGGGCTAGAGAACACCGGGGAGCTGTTTTTT. Translation gives CASISDLYLSGLENTGELFF.

V usage is TRBV9 and J usage is TRBJ2-4, with D perhaps assigned TRBD1 or TRBD2 (5 bases each). Trimming took 0 bases from V and 0 from J, leaving 10 bases between them. The CDR3 is 16 residues long. Germline V gives CDR1 SGDLS, CDR2 YYNGEE. Here the CDR3 reads CASSVGGPRAKNIQYF. CDR3 bases: TGTGCCAGCAGCGTAGGGGGACCGAGAGCCAAAAACATTCAGTACTTC. The full variable domain, rest sourced from reference TRBV9 and TRBJ2-4, is DSGVTQTPKHLITATGQRVTLRCSPRSGDLSVYWYQQSLDQGLQFLIQYYNGEERAKGNILERFSAQQFPDLHSELNLSSLELGDSALYFCASSVGGPRAKNIQYFGAGTRLSVL.

The chain links TRBV6-5 to TRBJ1-5; D unresolved. The CDR3 totals 13 residues. The V end lost 0 bases, the J end lost 12 bases, and 12 bases lay between the germline ends. Germline lookup yields CDR1 MNHEY and CDR2 SVGAGI. The CDR3 bases are TGTGCCAGCAGTTACTCGATCGACGCCGACCAGCATTTT. This codes for CASSYSIDADQHF.

Only one count was recorded for this clone. The chain recombines TRBV27 with TRBJ1-2; 9 bases map to TRBD1. There are 14 residues in the CDR3. V trimming: 6 bases; J trimming: 4 bases; junction bases outside the gene matches: 6. Germline loops: CDR1 MNHEY, CDR2 SMNVEV (reference sequence). The CDR3 sequence: CASSPLQGAYGYTF. In DNA, the CDR3 is TGTGCCAGCAGCCCCCTACAGGGGGCCTATGGCTACACCTTC.

The genes are TRBV7-3 and TRBJ2-1, with a possible D match to TRBD2 (5 bases). Germline V gives CDR1 SGHTA, CDR2 FQGTGA. This CDR3 is built from 14 residues. The V end lost 5 bases, the J end lost 0 bases, and 8 bases lay between the germline ends. Here the CDR3 reads CASSPTTSYNEQFF. In DNA, the CDR3 is TGTGCCAGCAGCCCGACTACCTCCTACAATGAGCAGTTCTTC.

J is TRBJ2-7 and V is TRBV2; D is unclear. Trimming shortened V by 0 bases and J by 6 bases, and 12 bases separated the two germline ends. This CDR3 region has 14 residues. Germline CDR1 reads SNHLY; CDR2 reads FYNNEI. CDR3: CASSEAVANGEQYF. DNA for the CDR3: TGTGCCAGCAGTGAAGCGGTGGCAAACGGCGAGCAGTACTTC.

The rearrangement joins TRBV28 to TRBJ2-2, with D possibly TRBD2 on 6 matching bases. Germline V gives CDR1 MDHEN, CDR2 SYDVKM. V was pared by 5 bases and J by 3 bases, with 16 bases between. This CDR3 has 16 residues. DNA for the CDR3: TGTGCCAGCAGTCCCGAAGGAGGGGTGGACACCGGGGAGCTGTTTTTT. It encodes CASSPEGGVDTGELFF.

On this clone itself: It differs at one base from a far larger clone, so likely a read error. The chain couples TRBV7-2 to TRBJ2-7, with 10 nucleotides matching TRBD1. The V and J ends lost 6 bases and 4 bases, in that order; junction bases with no gene match: 3. The CDR3 length is 13 residues. Germline V gives CDR1 SGHTA, CDR2 FQGNSA. Here the CDR3 reads CASSWDRGYEQYF. CDR3 nucleotides: TGTGCCAGCAGTTGGGACAGGGGATACGAGCAGTACTTC.

The J gene is TRBJ1-2, the V gene TRBV27; 7 nucleotides align to TRBD1. The CDR3 has 14 residues. The J segment lost 7 bases and the V segment lost 2 bases, leaving 7 bases of the junction unmatched. CDR1 and CDR2 (germline): MNHEY, SMNVEV (reference sequence). The CDR3 DNA sequence: TGTGCCAGCAGTTTAGGAGGGGGCGCCCCTGGCTACACCTTC. Translation: CASSLGGGAPGYTF.

V and J are TRBV27 and TRBJ2-3; the D is unclear. V was shortened by 0 bases and J by 0 bases, with 4 bases between the two germline ends. Per the germline V gene, CDR1 is MNHEY and CDR2 is SMNVEV (reference sequence). This CDR3 is 14 amino acids long. The CDR3 is CASSLSGSTDTQYF. The CDR3 coding sequence is TGTGCCAGCAGTTTATCGGGCAGCACAGATACGCAGTATTTT.

The rearrangement joins TRBV29-1 to TRBJ1-5, with TRBD1 matching 9 bases. This CDR3 comprises 14 residues. CDR1 is SQVTM, CDR2 ANQGSEA, per germline. With V trimmed by 3 bases and J by 7 bases, 7 bases remained unmatched. CDR3 in DNA: TGCAGCGTTGACGTGACAGGGGGTGGACAGCCCCAGCATTTT. It yields the protein CSVDVTGGGQPQHF.

V usage is TRBV2 and J usage is TRBJ2-7, with D hard to call. V lost 6 bases, J lost 2 bases, and 14 bases lay in between. Looked up from germline, CDR1 is SNHLY and CDR2 is FYNNEI. The CDR3 covers 14 residues. This CDR3 is CASRILSSPYEQYF. Written as DNA, the CDR3 is TGTGCCAGCAGGATCCTTAGCTCCCCCTACGAGCAGTACTTC.